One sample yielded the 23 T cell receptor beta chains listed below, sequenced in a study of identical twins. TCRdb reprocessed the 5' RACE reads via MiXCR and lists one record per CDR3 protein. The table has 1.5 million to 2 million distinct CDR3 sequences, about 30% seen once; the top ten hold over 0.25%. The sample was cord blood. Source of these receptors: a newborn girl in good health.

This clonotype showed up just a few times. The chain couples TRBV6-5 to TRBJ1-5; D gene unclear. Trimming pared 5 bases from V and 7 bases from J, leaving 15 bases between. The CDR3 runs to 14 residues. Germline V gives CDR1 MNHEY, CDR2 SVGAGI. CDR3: CASSTLAAWQPQHF. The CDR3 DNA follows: TGTGCCAGCAGTACCCTAGCGGCTTGGCAGCCCCAGCATTTT.

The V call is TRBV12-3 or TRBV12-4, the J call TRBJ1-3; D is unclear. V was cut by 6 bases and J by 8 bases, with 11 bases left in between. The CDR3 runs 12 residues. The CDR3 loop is CASSRSVDTIYF. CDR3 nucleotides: TGTGCCAGCAGCCGGAGCGTTGACACCATATATTTT.

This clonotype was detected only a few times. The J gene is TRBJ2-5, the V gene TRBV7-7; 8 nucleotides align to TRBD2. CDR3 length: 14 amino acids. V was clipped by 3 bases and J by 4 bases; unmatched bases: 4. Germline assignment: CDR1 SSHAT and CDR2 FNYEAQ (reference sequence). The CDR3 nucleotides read TGTGCCAGCAGCTTGAAGGGACTAGGAGAGACCCAGTACTTC. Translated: CASSLKGLGETQYF.

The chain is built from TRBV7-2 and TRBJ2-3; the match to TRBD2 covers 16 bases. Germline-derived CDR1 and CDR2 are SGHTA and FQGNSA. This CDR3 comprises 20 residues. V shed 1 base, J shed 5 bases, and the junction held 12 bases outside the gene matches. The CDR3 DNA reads TGTACCAGCAGCTTAGTGGGTATCGGGGGACTAGCGGGGGGGCGAGATACGCAGTATTTT. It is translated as CTSSLVGIGGLAGGRDTQYF.

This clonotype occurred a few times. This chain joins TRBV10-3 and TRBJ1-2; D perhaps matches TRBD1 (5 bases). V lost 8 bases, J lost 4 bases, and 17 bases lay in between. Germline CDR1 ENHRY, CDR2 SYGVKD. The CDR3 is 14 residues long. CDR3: CAIAPWGLGYGYTF. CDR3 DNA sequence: TGTGCCATCGCCCCGTGGGGGTTGGGCTATGGCTACACCTTC.

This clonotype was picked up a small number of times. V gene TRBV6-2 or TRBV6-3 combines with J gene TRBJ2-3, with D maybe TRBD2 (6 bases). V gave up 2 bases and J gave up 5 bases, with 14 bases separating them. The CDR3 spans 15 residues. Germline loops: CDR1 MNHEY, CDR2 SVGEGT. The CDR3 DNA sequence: TGTGCCAGCAGTTACCCGGGGACTGGTGGAGATACGCAGTATTTT. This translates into CASSYPGTGGDTQYF.

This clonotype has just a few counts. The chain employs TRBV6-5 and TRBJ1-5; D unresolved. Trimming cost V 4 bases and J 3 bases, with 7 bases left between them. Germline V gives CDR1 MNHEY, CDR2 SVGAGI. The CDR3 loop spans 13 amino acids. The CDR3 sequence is CASSCRNNQPQHF. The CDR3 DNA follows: TGTGCCAGCAGTTGCCGCAACAATCAGCCCCAGCATTTT.

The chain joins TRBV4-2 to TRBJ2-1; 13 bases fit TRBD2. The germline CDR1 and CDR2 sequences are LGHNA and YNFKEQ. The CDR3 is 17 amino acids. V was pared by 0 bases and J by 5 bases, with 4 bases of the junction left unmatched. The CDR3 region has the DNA TGTGCCAGCAGCCAAGATCACGGACTAGCGGGAGACAATGAGCAGTTCTTC. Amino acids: CASSQDHGLAGDNEQFF.

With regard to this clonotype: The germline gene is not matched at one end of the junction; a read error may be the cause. CDR3 sequence reads: CTSRPTSGTDTQYF. The CDR3 DNA reads as TGTACCAGCAGACCGACTAGCGGTACAGATACGCAGTATTTT. The J gene is TRBJ2-3, the V gene TRBV2; TRBD2 aligns across 9 bases. Germline V gene data show CDR1 as SNHLY and CDR2 as FYNNEI. CDR3 length: 14 amino acids. Variable domain in full (rest from reference TRBV2 and TRBJ2-3): EPEVTQTPSHQVTQMGQEVILRCVPISNHLYFYWYRQILGQKVEFLVSFYNNEISEKSEIFDDQFSVERPDGSNFTLKIRSTKLEDSAMYFCTSRPTSGTDTQYFGPGTRLTVL.

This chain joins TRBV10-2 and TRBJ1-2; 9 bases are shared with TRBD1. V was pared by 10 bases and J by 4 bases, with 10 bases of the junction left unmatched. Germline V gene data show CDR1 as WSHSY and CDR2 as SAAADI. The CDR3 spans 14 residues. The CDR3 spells CATGDRAPLYGYTF. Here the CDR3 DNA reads TGCGCCACCGGGGACAGGGCCCCCCTCTATGGCTACACCTTC.

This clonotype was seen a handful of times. The CDR3 is CASSPGTVRINQPQHF. The CDR3 coding sequence is TGTGCCAGCAGCCCCGGGACAGTAAGGATCAATCAGCCCCAGCATTTT. This chain joins TRBV3-1 and TRBJ1-5; 7 positions agree with TRBD1. The CDR3 totals 16 residues. V shed 4 bases, J shed 3 bases, and the junction held 9 bases outside the gene matches. The V gene's germline CDR1 is LGHDT and CDR2 YNNKEL (reference sequence).

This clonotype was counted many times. For the CDR3, the DNA is TGCAGCGTTGACAGGGCAGGAGATACGCAGTATTTT. Amino acids: CSVDRAGDTQYF. The rearrangement uses TRBV29-1 and TRBJ2-3; weak D call: TRBD1 (5 bases). The V gene lost 3 bases and the J gene lost 5 bases, with 9 bases spanning the gap. The germline V gene encodes CDR1 SQVTM and CDR2 ANQGSEA. CDR3 length: 12 amino acids.

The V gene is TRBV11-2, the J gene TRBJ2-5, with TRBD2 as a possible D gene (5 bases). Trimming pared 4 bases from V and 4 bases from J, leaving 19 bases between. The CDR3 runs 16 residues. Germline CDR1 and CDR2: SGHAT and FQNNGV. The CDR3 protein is CASSYSGDVRGETQYF. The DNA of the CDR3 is TGTGCCAGCAGCTACTCTGGGGATGTACGGGGAGAGACCCAGTACTTC. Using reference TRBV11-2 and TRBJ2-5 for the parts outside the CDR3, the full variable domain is EAGVAQSPRYKIIEKRQSVAFWCNPISGHATLYWYQQILGQGPKLLIQFQNNGVVDDSQLPKDRFSAERLKGVDSTLKIQPAKLEDSAVYLCASSYSGDVRGETQYFGPGTRLLVL.

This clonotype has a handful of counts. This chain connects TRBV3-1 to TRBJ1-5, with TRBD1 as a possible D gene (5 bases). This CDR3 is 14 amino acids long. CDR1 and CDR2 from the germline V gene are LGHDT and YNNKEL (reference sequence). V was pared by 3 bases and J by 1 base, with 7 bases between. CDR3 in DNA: TGTGCCAGCAGCCAGAGGGGCAGCAATCAGCCCCAGCATTTT. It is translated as CASSQRGSNQPQHF.

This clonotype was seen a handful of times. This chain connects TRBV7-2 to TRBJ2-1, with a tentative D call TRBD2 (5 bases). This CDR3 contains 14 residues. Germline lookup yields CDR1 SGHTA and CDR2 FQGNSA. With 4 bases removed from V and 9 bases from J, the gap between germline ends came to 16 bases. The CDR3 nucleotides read TGTGCCAGCAGCTCCCGGGATAGACACACTGAGCAGTTCTTC. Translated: CASSSRDRHTEQFF. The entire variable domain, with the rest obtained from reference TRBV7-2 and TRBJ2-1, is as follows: GAGVSQSPSNKVTEKGKDVELRCDPISGHTALYWYRQSLGQGLEFLIYFQGNSAPDKSGLPSDRFSAERTGGSVSTLTIQRTQQEDSAVYLCASSSRDRHTEQFFGPGTRLTVL.

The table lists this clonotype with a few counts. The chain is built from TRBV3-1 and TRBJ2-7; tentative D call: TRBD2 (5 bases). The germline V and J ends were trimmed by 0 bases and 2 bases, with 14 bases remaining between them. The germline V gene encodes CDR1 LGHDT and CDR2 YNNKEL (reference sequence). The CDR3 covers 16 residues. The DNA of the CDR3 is TGTGCCAGCAGCCAAGATTTGAGAGGGAATCCCTACGAGCAGTACTTC. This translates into CASSQDLRGNPYEQYF.

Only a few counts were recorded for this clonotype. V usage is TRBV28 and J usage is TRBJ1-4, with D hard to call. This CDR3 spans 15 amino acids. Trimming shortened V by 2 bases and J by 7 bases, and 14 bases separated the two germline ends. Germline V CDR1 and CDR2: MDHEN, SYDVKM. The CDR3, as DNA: TGTGCCAGCAGTTTAAATGGAGCCAGCCCTGAAAAACTGTTTTTT. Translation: CASSLNGASPEKLFF.

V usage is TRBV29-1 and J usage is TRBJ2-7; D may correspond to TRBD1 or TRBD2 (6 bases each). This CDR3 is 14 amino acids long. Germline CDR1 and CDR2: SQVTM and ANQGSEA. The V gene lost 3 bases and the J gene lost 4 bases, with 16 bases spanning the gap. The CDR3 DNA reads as TGCAGCGTTGACGTGGGGGGCGCTGGGTACGAGCAGTACTTC. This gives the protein CSVDVGGAGYEQYF.

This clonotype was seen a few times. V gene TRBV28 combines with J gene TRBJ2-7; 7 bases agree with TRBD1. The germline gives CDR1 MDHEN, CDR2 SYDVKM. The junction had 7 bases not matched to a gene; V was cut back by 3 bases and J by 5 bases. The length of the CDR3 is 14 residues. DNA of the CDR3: TGTGCCAGCAGTTTCGAGGGGGCCAATGACGAGCAGTACTTC. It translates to CASSFEGANDEQYF.

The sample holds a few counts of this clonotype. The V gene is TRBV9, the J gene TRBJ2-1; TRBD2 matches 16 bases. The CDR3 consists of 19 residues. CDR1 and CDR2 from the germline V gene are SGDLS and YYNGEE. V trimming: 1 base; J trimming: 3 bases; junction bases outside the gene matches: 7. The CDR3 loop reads CASSVRGLAGGPIYNEQFF. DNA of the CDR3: TGTGCCAGCAGCGTAAGGGGACTAGCGGGAGGGCCGATCTACAATGAGCAGTTCTTC.

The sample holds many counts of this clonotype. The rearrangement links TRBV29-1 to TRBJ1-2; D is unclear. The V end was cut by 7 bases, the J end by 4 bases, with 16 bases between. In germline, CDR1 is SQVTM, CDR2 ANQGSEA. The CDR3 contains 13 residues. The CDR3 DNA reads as TGCAGCGCCCTACGGGTTGGGAGCTATGGCTACACCTTC. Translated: CSALRVGSYGYTF.

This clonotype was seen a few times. This CDR3 reads CASSGDLGQFF. In DNA form, the CDR3 reads TGCGCCAGCAGCGGAGATCTGGGGCAGTTCTTC. The V gene is TRBV5-1, the J gene TRBJ2-1; D gene unclear. The germline V gene has CDR1 SGHRS and CDR2 YFSETQ. The CDR3 length is 11 residues. Trimming took 4 bases from V and 12 from J, leaving 11 bases between them.

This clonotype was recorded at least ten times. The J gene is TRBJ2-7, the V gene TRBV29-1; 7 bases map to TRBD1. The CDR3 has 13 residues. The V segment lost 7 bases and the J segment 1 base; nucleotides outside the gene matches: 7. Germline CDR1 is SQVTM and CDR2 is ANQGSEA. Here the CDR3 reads CSAVRTGSYEQYF. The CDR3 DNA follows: TGCAGCGCTGTAAGGACAGGTTCCTACGAGCAGTACTTC.